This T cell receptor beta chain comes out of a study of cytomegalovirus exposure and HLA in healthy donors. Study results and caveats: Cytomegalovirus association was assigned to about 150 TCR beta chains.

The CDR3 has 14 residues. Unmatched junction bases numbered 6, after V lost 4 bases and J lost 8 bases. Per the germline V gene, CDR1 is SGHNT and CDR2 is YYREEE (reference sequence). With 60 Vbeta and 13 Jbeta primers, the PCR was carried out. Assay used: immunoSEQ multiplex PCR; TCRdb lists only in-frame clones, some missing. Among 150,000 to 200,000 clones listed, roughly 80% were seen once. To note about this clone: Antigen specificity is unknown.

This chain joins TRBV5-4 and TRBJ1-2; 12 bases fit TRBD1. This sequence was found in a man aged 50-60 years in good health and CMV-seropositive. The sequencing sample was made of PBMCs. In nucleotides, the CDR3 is TGTGCCAGCAGCGAGGGGACAGGGGGCCGGGGCTACACCTTC. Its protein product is CASSEGTGGRGYTF.